This record concerns one TCR beta chain sequence. The antigen is not known. The data were obtained in a study of chemoradiotherapy in HPV16-positive cancers. Turning to the study itself: Candidate HPV-specific clones and shared TCR motifs came from a couple of HPV16-positive patients.

V lost 8 bases to trimming and J lost 7 bases; unmatched junction nucleotides: 5. This CDR3 spans 13 amino acids. CDR1 and CDR2 (germline): SNHLY, FYNNEI. Study observations and caveats: Candidate HPV-specific clones and E7-related TCR motifs grew in tumor during treatment.

Repeated repertoire sampling spanned the course of chemoradiotherapy. Profiling relied on immunoSEQ multiplex PCR, and the TCRdb table lists in-frame clones only, not all of them. Of approximately 20,000 clones detected, about 90% appear once; the ten largest clones hold around 4.9%. The V gene is TRBV2, the J gene TRBJ2-3, with TRBD2 identical over 11 bases. This clonotype was obtained from a human donor with HPV-associated anogenital cancer. Sample: blood, taken from a patient who underwent chemoradiotherapy. Here the CDR3 DNA reads TGTGCCAGCTTAGCGGGAGGGGTAAATACGCAGTATTTT. This sequence encodes CASLAGGVNTQYF.